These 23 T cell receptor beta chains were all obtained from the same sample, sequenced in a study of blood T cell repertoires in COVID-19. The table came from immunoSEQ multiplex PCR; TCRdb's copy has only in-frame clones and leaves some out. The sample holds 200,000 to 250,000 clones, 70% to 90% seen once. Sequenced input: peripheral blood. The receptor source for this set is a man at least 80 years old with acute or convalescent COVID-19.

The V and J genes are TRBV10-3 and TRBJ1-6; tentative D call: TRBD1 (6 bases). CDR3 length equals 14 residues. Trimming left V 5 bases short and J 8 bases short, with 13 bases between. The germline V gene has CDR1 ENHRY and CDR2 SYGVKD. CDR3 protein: CAISNRATDSPLHF. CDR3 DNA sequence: TGTGCCATCAGTAACAGGGCTACGGATTCACCCCTCCACTTT.

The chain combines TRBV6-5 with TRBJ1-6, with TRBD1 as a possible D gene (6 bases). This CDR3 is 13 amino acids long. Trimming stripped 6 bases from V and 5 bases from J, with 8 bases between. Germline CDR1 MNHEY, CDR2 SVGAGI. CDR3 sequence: CASRDRDNSPLHF. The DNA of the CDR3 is TGTGCCAGCAGGGACAGAGATAATTCACCCCTCCACTTT.

CDR3 bases: TGTGCCAGCAGCCAAACAAACTCCTACGAGCAGTACTTC. Protein sequence: CASSQTNSYEQYF. The rearrangement joins TRBV14 to TRBJ2-7, with D unclear. The V and J ends lost 2 bases and 0 bases respectively, with 5 bases between them. The CDR3 totals 13 residues. From germline, CDR1 is SGHDN and CDR2 FVKESK.

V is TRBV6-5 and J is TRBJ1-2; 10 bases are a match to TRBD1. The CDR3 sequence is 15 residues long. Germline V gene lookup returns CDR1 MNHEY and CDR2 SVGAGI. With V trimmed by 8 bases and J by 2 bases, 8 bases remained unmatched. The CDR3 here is CASYWTGGTNYGYTF. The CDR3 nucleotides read TGTGCCAGCTACTGGACAGGGGGGACCAACTATGGCTACACCTTC.

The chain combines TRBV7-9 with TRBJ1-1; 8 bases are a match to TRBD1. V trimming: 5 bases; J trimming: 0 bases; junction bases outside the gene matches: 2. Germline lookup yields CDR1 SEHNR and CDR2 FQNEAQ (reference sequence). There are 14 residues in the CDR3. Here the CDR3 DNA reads TGTGCCAGCAGCCCGGGACAGGTGAACACTGAAGCTTTCTTT. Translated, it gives CASSPGQVNTEAFF. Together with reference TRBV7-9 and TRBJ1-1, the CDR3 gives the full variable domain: DTGVSQNPRHKITKRGQNVTFRCDPISEHNRLYWYRQTLGQGPEFLTYFQNEAQLEKSRLLSDRFSAERPKGSFSTLEIQRTEQGDSAMYLCASSPGQVNTEAFFGQGTRLTVV.

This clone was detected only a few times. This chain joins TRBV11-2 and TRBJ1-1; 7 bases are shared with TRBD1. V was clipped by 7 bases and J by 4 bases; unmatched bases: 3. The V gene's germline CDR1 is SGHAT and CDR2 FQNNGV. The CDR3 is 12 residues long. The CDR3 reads CASNSGGTEAFF. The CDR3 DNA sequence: TGTGCCAGCAATTCAGGGGGCACTGAAGCTTTCTTT.

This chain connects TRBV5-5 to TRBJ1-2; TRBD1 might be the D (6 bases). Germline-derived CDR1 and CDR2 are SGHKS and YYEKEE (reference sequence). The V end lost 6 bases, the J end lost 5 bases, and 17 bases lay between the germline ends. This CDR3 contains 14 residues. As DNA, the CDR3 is TGTGCCAGCATCGCCACAGGGTCGGGTTATGGCTACACCTTC. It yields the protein CASIATGSGYGYTF.

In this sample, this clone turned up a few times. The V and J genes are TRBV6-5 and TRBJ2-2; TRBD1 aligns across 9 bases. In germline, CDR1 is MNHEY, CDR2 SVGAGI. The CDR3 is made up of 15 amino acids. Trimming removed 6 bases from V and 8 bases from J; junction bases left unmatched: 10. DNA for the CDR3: TGTGCCAGCAGCAATCCTTACAGGGGGCTAGGGGAGCTGTTTTTT. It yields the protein CASSNPYRGLGELFF.

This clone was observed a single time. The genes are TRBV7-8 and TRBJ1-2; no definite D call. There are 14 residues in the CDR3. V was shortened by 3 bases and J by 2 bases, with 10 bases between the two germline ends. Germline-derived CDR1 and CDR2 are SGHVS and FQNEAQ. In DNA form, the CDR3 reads TGTGCCAGCAGCTTGGCGGGAGGGAACTATGGCTACACCTTC. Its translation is CASSLAGGNYGYTF.

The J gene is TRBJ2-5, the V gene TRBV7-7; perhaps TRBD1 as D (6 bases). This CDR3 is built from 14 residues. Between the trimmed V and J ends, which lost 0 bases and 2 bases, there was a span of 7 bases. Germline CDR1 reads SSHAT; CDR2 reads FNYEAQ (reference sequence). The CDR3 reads CASSLAGAQETQYF. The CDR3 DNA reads TGTGCCAGCAGCTTAGCGGGGGCGCAAGAGACCCAGTACTTC. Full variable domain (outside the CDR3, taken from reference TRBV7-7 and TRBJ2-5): GAGVSQSPRYKVTKRGQDVTLRCDPISSHATLYWYQQALGQGPEFLTYFNYEAQPDKSGLPSDRFSAERPEGSISTLTIQRTEQRDSAMYRCASSLAGAQETQYFGPGTRLLVL.

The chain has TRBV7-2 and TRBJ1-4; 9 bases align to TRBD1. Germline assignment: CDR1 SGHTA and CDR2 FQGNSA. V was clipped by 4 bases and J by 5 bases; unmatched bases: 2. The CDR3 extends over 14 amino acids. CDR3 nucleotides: TGTGCCAGCAGCTCCGGGACAGGGAATGAAAAACTGTTTTTT. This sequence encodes CASSSGTGNEKLFF.

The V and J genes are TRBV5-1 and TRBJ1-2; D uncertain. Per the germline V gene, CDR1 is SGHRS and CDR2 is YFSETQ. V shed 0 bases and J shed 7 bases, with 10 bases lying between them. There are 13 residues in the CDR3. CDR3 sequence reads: CASSLVVEGGYTF. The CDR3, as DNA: TGCGCCAGCAGCTTGGTTGTCGAGGGTGGCTACACCTTC. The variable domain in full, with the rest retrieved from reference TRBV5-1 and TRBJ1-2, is KAGVTQTPRYLIKTRGQQVTLSCSPISGHRSVSWYQQTPGQGLQFLFEYFSETQRNKGNFPGRFSGRQFSNSRSEMNVSTLELGDSALYLCASSLVVEGGYTFGSGTRLTVV.

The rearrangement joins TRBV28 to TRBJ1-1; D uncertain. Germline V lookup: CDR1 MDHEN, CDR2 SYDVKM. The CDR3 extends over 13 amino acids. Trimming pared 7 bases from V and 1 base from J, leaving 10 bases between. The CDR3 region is CASILPGNTEAFF. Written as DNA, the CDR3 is TGTGCCAGCATCCTCCCGGGGAACACTGAAGCTTTCTTT.

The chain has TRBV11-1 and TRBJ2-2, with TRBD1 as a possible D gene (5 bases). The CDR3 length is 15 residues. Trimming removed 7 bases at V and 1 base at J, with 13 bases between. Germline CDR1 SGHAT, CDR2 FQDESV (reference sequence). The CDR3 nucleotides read TGTGCCAGCACCCCCGGCAGGGTGAACACCGGGGAGCTGTTTTTT. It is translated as CASTPGRVNTGELFF.

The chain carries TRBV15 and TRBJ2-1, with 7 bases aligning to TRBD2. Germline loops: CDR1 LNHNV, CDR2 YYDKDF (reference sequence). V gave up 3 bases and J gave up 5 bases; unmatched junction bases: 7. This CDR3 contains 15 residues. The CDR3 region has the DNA TGTGCCACCAGCAGCCAGACGGGGGGACACAATGAGCAGTTCTTC. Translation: CATSSQTGGHNEQFF. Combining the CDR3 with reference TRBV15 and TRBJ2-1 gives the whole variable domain DAMVIQNPRYQVTQFGKPVTLSCSQTLNHNVMYWYQQKSSQAPKLLFHYYDKDFNNEADTPDNFQSRRPNTSFCFLDIRSPGLGDTAMYLCATSSQTGGHNEQFFGPGTRLTVL.

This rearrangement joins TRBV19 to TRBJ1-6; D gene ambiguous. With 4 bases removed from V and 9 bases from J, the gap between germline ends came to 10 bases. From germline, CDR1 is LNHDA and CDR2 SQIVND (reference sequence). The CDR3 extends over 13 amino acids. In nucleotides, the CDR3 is TGTGCCAGTAGTAACCTCCCTAGTTCACCCCTCCACTTT. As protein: CASSNLPSSPLHF.

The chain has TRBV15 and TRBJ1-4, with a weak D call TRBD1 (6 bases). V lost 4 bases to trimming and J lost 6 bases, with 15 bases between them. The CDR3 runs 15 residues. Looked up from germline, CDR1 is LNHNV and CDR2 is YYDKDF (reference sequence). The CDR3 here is CATSMVGQFDEKLFF. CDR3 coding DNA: TGTGCCACCAGCATGGTTGGACAGTTTGATGAAAAACTGTTTTTT.

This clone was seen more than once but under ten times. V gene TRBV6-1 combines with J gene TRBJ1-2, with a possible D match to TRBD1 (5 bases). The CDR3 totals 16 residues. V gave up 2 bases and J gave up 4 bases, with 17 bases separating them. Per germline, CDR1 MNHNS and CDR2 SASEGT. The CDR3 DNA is TGTGCCAGCAGTGAATTGGACACGATAAACGTCTATGGCTACACCTTC. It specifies CASSELDTINVYGYTF.

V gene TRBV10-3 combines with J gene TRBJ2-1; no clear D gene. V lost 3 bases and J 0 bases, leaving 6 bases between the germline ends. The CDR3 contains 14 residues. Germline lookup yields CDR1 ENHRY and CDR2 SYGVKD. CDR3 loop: CAISERSSYNEQFF. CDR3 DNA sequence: TGTGCCATCAGTGAACGGAGCTCCTACAATGAGCAGTTCTTC.

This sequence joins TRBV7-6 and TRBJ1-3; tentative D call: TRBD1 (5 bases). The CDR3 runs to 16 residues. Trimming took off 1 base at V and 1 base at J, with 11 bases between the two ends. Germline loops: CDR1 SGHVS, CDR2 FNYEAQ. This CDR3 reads CASSLVQGGSGNTIYF. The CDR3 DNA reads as TGTGCCAGCAGCTTAGTTCAGGGAGGGTCTGGAAACACCATATATTTT.

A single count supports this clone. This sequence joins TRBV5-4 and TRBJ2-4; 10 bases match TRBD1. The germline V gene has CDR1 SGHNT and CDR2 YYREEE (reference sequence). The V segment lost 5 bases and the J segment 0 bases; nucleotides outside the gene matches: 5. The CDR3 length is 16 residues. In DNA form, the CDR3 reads TGTGCCAGCAGTCTGACAGGGGGCTTAGCCAAAAACATTCAGTACTTC. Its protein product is CASSLTGGLAKNIQYF.

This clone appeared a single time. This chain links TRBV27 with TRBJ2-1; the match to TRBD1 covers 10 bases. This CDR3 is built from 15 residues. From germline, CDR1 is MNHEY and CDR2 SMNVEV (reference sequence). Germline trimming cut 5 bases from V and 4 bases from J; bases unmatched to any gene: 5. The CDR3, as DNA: TGTGCCAGCAGTCCGGGGACAGGGGTATACAATGAGCAGTTCTTC. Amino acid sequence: CASSPGTGVYNEQFF.

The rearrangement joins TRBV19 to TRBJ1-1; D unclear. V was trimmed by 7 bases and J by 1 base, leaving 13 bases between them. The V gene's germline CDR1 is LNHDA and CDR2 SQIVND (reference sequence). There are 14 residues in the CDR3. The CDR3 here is CASTNPAENTEAFF. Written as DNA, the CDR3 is TGTGCCAGTACGAATCCAGCGGAGAACACTGAAGCTTTCTTT.